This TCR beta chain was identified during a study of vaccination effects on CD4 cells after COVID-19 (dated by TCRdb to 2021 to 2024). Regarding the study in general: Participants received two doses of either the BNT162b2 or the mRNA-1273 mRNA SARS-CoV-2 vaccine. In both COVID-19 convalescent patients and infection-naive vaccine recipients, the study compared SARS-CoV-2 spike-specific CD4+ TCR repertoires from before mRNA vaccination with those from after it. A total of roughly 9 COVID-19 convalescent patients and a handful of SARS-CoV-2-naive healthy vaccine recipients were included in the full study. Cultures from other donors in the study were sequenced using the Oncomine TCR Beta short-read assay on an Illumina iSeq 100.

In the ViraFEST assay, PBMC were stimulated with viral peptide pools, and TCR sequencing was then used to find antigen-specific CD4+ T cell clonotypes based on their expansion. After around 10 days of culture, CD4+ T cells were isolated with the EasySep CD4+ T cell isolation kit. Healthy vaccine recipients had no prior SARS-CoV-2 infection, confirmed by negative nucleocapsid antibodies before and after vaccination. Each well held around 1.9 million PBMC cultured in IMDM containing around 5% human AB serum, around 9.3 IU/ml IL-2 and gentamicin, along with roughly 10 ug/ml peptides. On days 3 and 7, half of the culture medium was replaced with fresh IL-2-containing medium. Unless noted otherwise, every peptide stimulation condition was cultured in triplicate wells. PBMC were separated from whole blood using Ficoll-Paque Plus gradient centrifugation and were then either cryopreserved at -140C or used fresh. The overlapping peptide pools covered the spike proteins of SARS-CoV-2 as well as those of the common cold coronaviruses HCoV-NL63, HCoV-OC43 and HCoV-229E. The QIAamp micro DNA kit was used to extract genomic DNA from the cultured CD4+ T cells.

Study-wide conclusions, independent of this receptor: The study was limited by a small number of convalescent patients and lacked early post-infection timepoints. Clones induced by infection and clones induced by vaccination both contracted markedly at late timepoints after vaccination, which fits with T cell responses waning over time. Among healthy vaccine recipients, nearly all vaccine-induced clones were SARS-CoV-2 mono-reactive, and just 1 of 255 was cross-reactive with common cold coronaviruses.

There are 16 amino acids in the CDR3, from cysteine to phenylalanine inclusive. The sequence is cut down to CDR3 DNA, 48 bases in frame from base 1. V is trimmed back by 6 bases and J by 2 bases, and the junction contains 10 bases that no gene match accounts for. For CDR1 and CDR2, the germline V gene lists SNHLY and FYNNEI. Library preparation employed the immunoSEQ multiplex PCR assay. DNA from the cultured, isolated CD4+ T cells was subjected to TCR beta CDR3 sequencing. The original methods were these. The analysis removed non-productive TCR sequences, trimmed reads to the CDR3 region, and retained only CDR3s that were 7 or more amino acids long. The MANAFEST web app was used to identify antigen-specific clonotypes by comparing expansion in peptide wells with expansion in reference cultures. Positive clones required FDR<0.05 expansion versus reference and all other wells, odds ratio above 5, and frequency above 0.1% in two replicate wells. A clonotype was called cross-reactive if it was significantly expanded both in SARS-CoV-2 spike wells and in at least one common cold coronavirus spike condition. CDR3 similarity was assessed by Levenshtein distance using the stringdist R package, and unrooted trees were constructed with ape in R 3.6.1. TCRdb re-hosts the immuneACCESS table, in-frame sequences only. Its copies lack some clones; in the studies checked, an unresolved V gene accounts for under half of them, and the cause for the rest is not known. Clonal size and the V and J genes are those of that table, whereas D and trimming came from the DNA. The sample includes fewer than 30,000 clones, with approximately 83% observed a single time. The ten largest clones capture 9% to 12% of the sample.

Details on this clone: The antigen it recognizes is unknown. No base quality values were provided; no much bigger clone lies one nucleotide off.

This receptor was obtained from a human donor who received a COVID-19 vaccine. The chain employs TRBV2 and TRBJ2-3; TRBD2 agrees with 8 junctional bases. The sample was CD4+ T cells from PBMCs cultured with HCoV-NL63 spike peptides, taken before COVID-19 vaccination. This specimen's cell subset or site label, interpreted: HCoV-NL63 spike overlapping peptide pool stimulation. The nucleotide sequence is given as TGTGCCAGCAGCCTCCGGGGGGGGAAGTACACAGATACGCAGTATTTT. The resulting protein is CASSLRGGKYTDTQYF.